This T cell receptor (beta chain) was profiled in a study of T cells in Graves' hyperthyroidism and ophthalmopathy. Study-level results: Researchers found most expanded thyroid clonotypes above 0.001 in blood as well.

This clonotype was seen repeatedly, ten times or more. Its antigen remains unknown. TCR beta CDR3 regions were amplified from RNA transcripts. Primed by the HTBI set, a first-round RT-PCR was run on the TCR CDR3. TCRdb redid the calling of the multiplex PCR reads with MiXCR, one entry per CDR3 protein. Among around 600,000 distinct CDR3 sequences, roughly 15% were seen once, and the ten largest hold around 13%. Trimming took 8 bases from V and 9 from J; bases not matched to a gene: 14. The CDR3 sequence is 15 residues long. The germline gives CDR1 MDHEN, CDR2 SYDVKM. Clinical Activity Scores of at least 3, NOSPECS grades of at least 4 and durations under 3 months characterized ophthalmopathy patients. Thyroid ultrasound and orbital computed tomography, with clinical symptoms and serum thyroxine and TRAb, informed diagnoses. It was approximately 9.7 ml of fresh peripheral blood that supplied the PBMCs.

The sequenced sample consisted of blood. The V gene is TRBV28, the J gene TRBJ2-1; 9 bases map to TRBD1. This clonotype was sampled from a woman between 45 and 60 years old with Graves' ophthalmopathy. CDR3 loop: CASPPDRGSLGEQFF. The DNA of the CDR3 is TGTGCCAGCCCTCCGGACAGGGGTTCATTGGGTGAGCAGTTCTTC.